The clone carrying this T cell receptor (beta chain) was counted at least ten times. The target antigen is unknown. The record originates from a study of blood T cells in healthy people across ages. Points from the study as a whole: TCR beta diversity per million T cells fell roughly linearly with age. There were more naive CD4+ cells and higher diversity in long-lived donors than in aged donors.

Combining a sample-barcoded 5' primer with a J-beta primer mix, a second PCR ran for roughly 7 to 12 cycles. TCRdb called the 5' RACE reads again in MiXCR, with one record for every CDR3 protein. The table records fewer than 900,000 distinct CDR3 sequences, approximately 39% of them present only once. The V gene lost 4 bases and the J gene lost 7 bases, with 11 bases spanning the gap. Germline values: CDR1 LGHNA, CDR2 YNFKEQ. This CDR3 has 13 amino acids. Sequenced material: blood. The clonotype originates from a woman aged 55-69 years in good health. This sequence joins TRBV4-2 and TRBJ2-1; D not resolved. The DNA for the CDR3 is TGTGCCAGCAGCCCTGAAGTAGGGAATGAGCAGTTCTTC. This codes for CASSPEVGNEQFF.